The rows below give T cell receptor beta chains drawn from one sample of a study of T cells after posttransplantation cyclophosphamide. Sequencing was performed with immunoSEQ multiplex PCR; in TCRdb, only in-frame clones are kept and a portion is missing. Listed for the sample are about 12,000 clones, none seen a single time. Sequencing was done on a sample of PBMCs. The receptors stem from a woman in her thirties or forties in good health, CMV-negative, and a related stem cell transplant donor. CDR3s leave out the opening cysteine and the closing phenylalanine or tryptophan. D genes are given only for firm matches.

d_call	v_call	j_call	cdr3_aa
-	TRBV6-2/TRBV6-3	TRBJ2-4	ASSYPAKLQY
TRBD2	TRBV30	TRBJ2-1	AWSAGVTYNEQF
TRBD2	TRBV5-6	TRBJ2-7	ASSQRGRQGSEQY
TRBD2	TRBV9	TRBJ2-7	ASSVGVGTSTEQY
-	TRBV19	TRBJ2-2	ASSTPPRGSAGELF
-	TRBV5-4	TRBJ2-3	ASSPGGTASDTQY
TRBD1	TRBV6-4	TRBJ1-5	ASSEQGAGDPQH
TRBD1	TRBV2	TRBJ1-5	ASSGTGNNQPQH
-	TRBV19	TRBJ1-2	ASSSRDGYT
-	TRBV29-1	TRBJ2-1	STLGFGGLTTNEQF
-	TRBV5-1	TRBJ1-6	ASSPGSANSPLH
TRBD1	TRBV4-1	TRBJ2-7	ASSQWTGPSYEQY
TRBD1	TRBV7-6	TRBJ1-1	ASSPDRGGTEAF
-	TRBV5-4	TRBJ1-1	ASSLGTSKAF
TRBD1	TRBV23-1	TRBJ1-2	ASSPINPGQGLNYGYT
TRBD1	TRBV12-3/TRBV12-4	TRBJ1-5	ASRGTGNQPQH
TRBD1	TRBV6-7	TRBJ2-5	ASSYPLIPGQQEETQY
TRBD1	TRBV2	-	ASSESRTGGSYEQY
-	TRBV5-4	TRBJ1-1	ASSLSPTGSEAF
TRBD2	TRBV7-9	TRBJ2-1	ASRLLAGGGNEQF
TRBD1	TRBV2	TRBJ1-5	ASREYRGSNQPQH
TRBD2	TRBV28	TRBJ2-7	ASSGGYEQY
TRBD1	TRBV19	TRBJ1-2	ASSMDRGPYGYT
TRBD2	TRBV30	TRBJ2-1	AWSVSAGGEQF
-	TRBV7-9	TRBJ2-7	ASSSEGVGEQY
-	TRBV7-9	TRBJ1-3	ASSEPEQGNTIY
-	TRBV6-4	TRBJ2-7	ASRGERHSYNEQY
TRBD1	TRBV28	TRBJ1-2	ASSSTGTAFGYT